A selection of T cell receptor beta chains follows, all from one sample in a study of cytomegalovirus exposure and HLA in healthy donors. Produced via immunoSEQ multiplex PCR; TCRdb's table is partial and in-frame only. In all, the sample yields 80,000 to 95,000 clones. Sequencing input: PBMCs. The receptor set was obtained from a woman aged 25 to 39 in good health and CMV-seronegative. CDR3s include the opening cysteine and the closing phenylalanine or tryptophan. The D gene is left open where the match is weak.

j_call: TRBJ1-1; d_call: .; v_call: TRBV30; cdr3_aa: CAWSVTGFAEAFF; cdr3_nt: TGTGCCTGGAGTGTAACGGGATTCGCTGAAGCTTTCTTT
j_call: TRBJ2-1; d_call: .; v_call: TRBV18; cdr3_aa: CASSPPLAESDNEQFF; cdr3_nt: TGTGCCAGCTCACCACCGTTAGCGGAAAGCGACAATGAGCAGTTCTTC
j_call: TRBJ1-6; d_call: TRBD1; v_call: TRBV29-1; cdr3_aa: CSVATGENSPLHF; cdr3_nt: TGCAGCGTAGCGACAGGGGAAAATTCACCCCTCCACTTT
j_call: TRBJ2-7; d_call: .; v_call: TRBV25-1; cdr3_aa: CASSGSGTKFGIHEQYF; cdr3_nt: TGTGCCAGCAGTGGCTCCGGGACAAAATTTGGGATACACGAGCAGTACTTC
j_call: TRBJ2-5; d_call: .; v_call: TRBV4-2; cdr3_aa: CASSQGLRGPFQETQYF; cdr3_nt: TGTGCCAGCAGCCAAGGTTTAAGGGGCCCCTTCCAAGAGACCCAGTACTTC
j_call: TRBJ1-1; d_call: .; v_call: TRBV5-1; cdr3_aa: CASSLSTGRNTEAFF; cdr3_nt: TGCGCCAGCAGCTTGTCCACAGGGAGGAACACTGAAGCTTTCTTT
j_call: TRBJ2-3; d_call: .; v_call: TRBV4-1; cdr3_aa: CASSQARGTDTQYF; cdr3_nt: TGCGCCAGCAGCCAAGCGAGGGGCACAGATACGCAGTATTTT
j_call: TRBJ1-2; d_call: TRBD1; v_call: TRBV7-9; cdr3_aa: CASSLEGQGIGGYTF; cdr3_nt: TGTGCCAGCAGCTTAGAAGGACAGGGAATAGGAGGCTACACCTTC
j_call: TRBJ2-7; d_call: TRBD2; v_call: TRBV9; cdr3_aa: CASSVATGGYEQYF; cdr3_nt: TGTGCCAGCAGCGTAGCTACGGGAGGCTACGAGCAGTACTTC
j_call: TRBJ2-7; d_call: .; v_call: TRBV30; cdr3_aa: CAWSVRVSYEQYF; cdr3_nt: TGTGCCTGGAGTGTACGGGTCTCCTACGAGCAGTACTTC
j_call: TRBJ1-2; d_call: .; v_call: TRBV4-1; cdr3_aa: CASSQQMWESYGYTF; cdr3_nt: TGCGCCAGCAGCCAACAAATGTGGGAGTCCTATGGCTACACCTTC
j_call: TRBJ1-1; d_call: .; v_call: TRBV6-5; cdr3_aa: CASSYTGNTEAFF; cdr3_nt: TGTGCCAGCAGTTATACTGGGAACACTGAAGCTTTCTTT
j_call: TRBJ1-1; d_call: TRBD1; v_call: TRBV6-6; cdr3_aa: CASSLQGRRTEAFF; cdr3_nt: TGTGCCAGCAGTTTACAGGGGAGAAGGACTGAAGCTTTCTTT
j_call: TRBJ1-6; d_call: .; v_call: TRBV2; cdr3_aa: CASTVQRDSPLHF; cdr3_nt: TGTGCCAGCACCGTACAGAGAGATTCACCCCTCCACTTT
j_call: TRBJ2-7; d_call: TRBD2; v_call: TRBV27; cdr3_aa: CASSLYGGVSYEQYF; cdr3_nt: TGTGCCAGCAGTTTATATGGGGGGGTTTCGTACGAGCAGTACTTC
j_call: TRBJ1-4; d_call: .; v_call: TRBV5-1; cdr3_aa: CASSPLGPGANEKLFF; cdr3_nt: TGCGCCAGCAGCCCGTTGGGGCCAGGAGCTAATGAAAAACTGTTTTTT
j_call: TRBJ1-6; d_call: .; v_call: TRBV7-9; cdr3_aa: CASSLVGSEGYNSPLHF; cdr3_nt: TGTGCCAGCAGCTTAGTCGGGTCAGAGGGCTATAATTCACCCCTCCACTTT
j_call: TRBJ1-5; d_call: .; v_call: TRBV30; cdr3_aa: CAWSSTALGNQPQHF; cdr3_nt: TGTGCCTGGAGTTCGACAGCCTTAGGTAATCAGCCCCAGCATTTT
j_call: TRBJ1-1; d_call: .; v_call: TRBV18; cdr3_aa: CASSPDMNTEAFF; cdr3_nt: TGTGCCAGCTCACCAGACATGAACACTGAAGCTTTCTTT
j_call: TRBJ2-1; d_call: .; v_call: TRBV29-1; cdr3_aa: CSVEAGSYNEQFF; cdr3_nt: TGCAGCGTTGAGGCGGGCTCCTACAATGAGCAGTTCTTC
j_call: TRBJ1-1; d_call: TRBD1; v_call: TRBV6-5; cdr3_aa: CASSSLTGGAFF; cdr3_nt: TGTGCCAGCAGTTCCCTGACAGGGGGAGCTTTCTTT
j_call: TRBJ2-1; d_call: .; v_call: TRBV4-1; cdr3_aa: CASSQDRGEADNEQFF; cdr3_nt: TGCGCCAGCAGCCAAGATCGGGGTGAGGCGGACAATGAGCAGTTCTTC
j_call: TRBJ2-1; d_call: TRBD2; v_call: TRBV7-9; cdr3_aa: CASSSLAVSYNEQFF; cdr3_nt: TGTGCCAGCAGCTCACTAGCGGTTTCCTACAATGAGCAGTTCTTC
j_call: TRBJ1-1; d_call: TRBD1; v_call: TRBV5-1; cdr3_aa: CASSLRGRSNTEAFF; cdr3_nt: TGCGCCAGCAGCTTGAGGGGGCGTTCGAACACTGAAGCTTTCTTT
j_call: TRBJ1-1; d_call: .; v_call: TRBV2; cdr3_aa: CASRKEQGRTEAFF; cdr3_nt: TGTGCCAGCAGAAAGGAACAGGGACGAACTGAAGCTTTCTTT
j_call: TRBJ1-1; d_call: TRBD1; v_call: TRBV5-4; cdr3_aa: CASSLWTGPNTEAFF; cdr3_nt: TGTGCCAGCAGCTTATGGACAGGGCCGAACACTGAAGCTTTCTTT
j_call: TRBJ1-6; d_call: TRBD1; v_call: TRBV18; cdr3_aa: CASSPPGQGSSPLHF; cdr3_nt: TGTGCCAGCTCACCGCCGGGACAGGGCAGTTCACCCCTCCACTTT
j_call: TRBJ2-2; d_call: .; v_call: TRBV7-8; cdr3_aa: CASSADYQGAGELFF; cdr3_nt: TGTGCCAGCAGCGCAGATTACCAGGGTGCCGGGGAGCTGTTTTTT
j_call: TRBJ2-7; d_call: .; v_call: TRBV7-9; cdr3_aa: CASRLRGNEQYF; cdr3_nt: TGTGCCAGCAGACTCCGAGGTAACGAGCAGTACTTC
j_call: TRBJ2-3; d_call: TRBD2; v_call: TRBV23-1; cdr3_aa: CASSQSQTSGTDTQYF; cdr3_nt: TGCGCCAGCAGTCAATCACAGACTAGCGGCACAGATACGCAGTATTTT
j_call: TRBJ1-1; d_call: TRBD1; v_call: TRBV19; cdr3_aa: CASSTGTGYTEAFF; cdr3_nt: TGTGCCAGTAGTACCGGGACAGGGTACACTGAAGCTTTCTTT
j_call: TRBJ2-1; d_call: TRBD2; v_call: TRBV30; cdr3_aa: CAWARGGSSYNEQFF; cdr3_nt: TGTGCCTGGGCTCGAGGCGGGAGCTCCTACAATGAGCAGTTCTTC
j_call: TRBJ2-7; d_call: TRBD1; v_call: TRBV5-1; cdr3_aa: CASSLGQGGPYEQYF; cdr3_nt: TGCGCCAGCAGCTTAGGACAGGGAGGTCCCTACGAGCAGTACTTC
j_call: TRBJ2-7; d_call: .; v_call: TRBV5-1; cdr3_aa: CASKPDSGYEQYF; cdr3_nt: TGCGCCAGCAAACCAGATAGCGGCTACGAGCAGTACTTC
j_call: TRBJ2-5; d_call: .; v_call: TRBV29-1; cdr3_aa: CSVTPSKETQYF; cdr3_nt: TGCAGCGTTACACCTAGTAAAGAGACCCAGTACTTC
j_call: TRBJ2-7; d_call: TRBD2; v_call: TRBV4-1; cdr3_aa: CASSHAPNGTKVYEQYF; cdr3_nt: TGCGCCAGCAGCCACGCCCCCAACGGGACTAAAGTCTACGAGCAGTACTTC
j_call: TRBJ1-1; d_call: .; v_call: TRBV7-9; cdr3_aa: CASSLLDGKAFF; cdr3_nt: TGTGCCAGCAGCTTACTAGATGGAAAAGCTTTCTTT
j_call: TRBJ1-1; d_call: TRBD1; v_call: TRBV6-5; cdr3_aa: CASRNLETGGKAFF; cdr3_nt: TGTGCCAGCAGGAACCTCGAAACAGGGGGAAAAGCTTTCTTT
j_call: TRBJ1-1; d_call: TRBD1; v_call: TRBV7-2; cdr3_aa: CASSTYRGNTEAFF; cdr3_nt: TGTGCCAGCAGCACTTACAGGGGGAACACTGAAGCTTTCTTT
j_call: TRBJ1-1; d_call: TRBD1; v_call: TRBV7-8; cdr3_aa: CASSLGGQGASEAFF; cdr3_nt: TGTGCCAGCAGCTTAGGTGGACAGGGGGCATCTGAAGCTTTCTTT
j_call: TRBJ1-5; d_call: .; v_call: TRBV6-1; cdr3_aa: CASTDGGLSNQPQHF; cdr3_nt: TGTGCCAGCACCGACGGGGGGCTAAGCAATCAGCCCCAGCATTTT
j_call: TRBJ2-1; d_call: TRBD2; v_call: TRBV5-8; cdr3_aa: CASSKASGSLYEQFF; cdr3_nt: TGTGCCAGCAGCAAGGCTAGCGGGAGTCTCTATGAGCAGTTCTTC
j_call: TRBJ2-7; d_call: TRBD1; v_call: TRBV7-2; cdr3_aa: CASSGDRLLGQYF; cdr3_nt: TGTGCCAGCAGCGGGGACAGACTCCTCGGGCAGTACTTC
j_call: TRBJ2-7; d_call: .; v_call: TRBV30; cdr3_aa: CAWSEVGAEQYF; cdr3_nt: TGTGCCTGGAGTGAGGTAGGGGCCGAGCAGTACTTC
j_call: TRBJ2-5; d_call: TRBD1; v_call: TRBV28; cdr3_aa: CASSRGGEETQYF; cdr3_nt: TGTGCCAGCAGTCGAGGGGGCGAGGAGACCCAGTACTTC
j_call: TRBJ1-5; d_call: TRBD1; v_call: TRBV4-2; cdr3_aa: CASSQDHGQRTGADDQPQHF; cdr3_nt: TGTGCCAGCAGCCAAGATCATGGGCAAAGGACAGGGGCCGATGATCAGCCCCAGCATTTT
j_call: TRBJ1-2; d_call: TRBD1; v_call: TRBV30; cdr3_aa: CAWEGGLLYGYTF; cdr3_nt: TGTGCCTGGGAAGGGGGCCTCCTCTATGGCTACACCTTC
j_call: TRBJ2-3; d_call: TRBD2; v_call: TRBV6-5; cdr3_aa: CASSSGGALTDTQYF; cdr3_nt: TGTGCCAGTTCTAGCGGGGGCGCGCTCACAGATACGCAGTATTTT
j_call: TRBJ2-1; d_call: TRBD2; v_call: TRBV27; cdr3_aa: CASRPPGLAGVNEQFF; cdr3_nt: TGTGCCAGCAGACCGCCTGGACTAGCGGGGGTCAATGAGCAGTTCTTC
j_call: TRBJ2-5; d_call: TRBD2; v_call: TRBV10-3; cdr3_aa: CAISESGSGRGQETQYF; cdr3_nt: TGTGCCATCAGTGAGTCTGGAAGCGGGAGGGGACAAGAGACCCAGTACTTC
j_call: TRBJ1-6; d_call: .; v_call: TRBV19; cdr3_aa: CASSGSGQGTSPLHF; cdr3_nt: TGTGCCAGTAGTGGTTCGGGTCAGGGTACTTCACCCCTCCACTTT
j_call: TRBJ2-2; d_call: .; v_call: TRBV7-9; cdr3_aa: CASRDIGGELFF; cdr3_nt: TGTGCCAGCAGAGACATCGGCGGGGAGCTGTTTTTT
j_call: TRBJ1-1; d_call: .; v_call: TRBV2; cdr3_aa: CASREFRRGTEAFF; cdr3_nt: TGTGCCAGTAGAGAGTTCAGGAGGGGCACTGAAGCTTTCTTT
j_call: TRBJ2-1; d_call: TRBD2; v_call: TRBV4-2; cdr3_aa: CASSQEPSGELYEQFF; cdr3_nt: TGTGCCAGCAGCCAAGAACCTAGCGGGGAGTTGTATGAGCAGTTCTTC
j_call: TRBJ2-3; d_call: TRBD1; v_call: TRBV5-4; cdr3_aa: CATRGQAITDTQYF; cdr3_nt: TGTGCCACTCGGGGACAGGCCATCACAGATACGCAGTATTTT
j_call: TRBJ1-1; d_call: .; v_call: TRBV19; cdr3_aa: CASRRNRANTEAFF; cdr3_nt: TGTGCCAGTAGAAGGAACAGGGCGAACACTGAAGCTTTCTTT
j_call: TRBJ2-1; d_call: .; v_call: TRBV6-1; cdr3_aa: CASSLWRGNEQFF; cdr3_nt: TGTGCCAGCAGCCTTTGGAGGGGTAATGAGCAGTTCTTC
j_call: TRBJ1-4; d_call: .; v_call: TRBV18; cdr3_aa: CASSQTETNEKLFF; cdr3_nt: TGTGCCAGCTCACAGACAGAAACTAATGAAAAACTGTTTTTT
j_call: TRBJ2-5; d_call: TRBD2; v_call: TRBV4-1; cdr3_aa: CASSLGGEGETQYF; cdr3_nt: TGCGCCAGCAGCCTCGGGGGGGAGGGCGAGACCCAGTACTTC